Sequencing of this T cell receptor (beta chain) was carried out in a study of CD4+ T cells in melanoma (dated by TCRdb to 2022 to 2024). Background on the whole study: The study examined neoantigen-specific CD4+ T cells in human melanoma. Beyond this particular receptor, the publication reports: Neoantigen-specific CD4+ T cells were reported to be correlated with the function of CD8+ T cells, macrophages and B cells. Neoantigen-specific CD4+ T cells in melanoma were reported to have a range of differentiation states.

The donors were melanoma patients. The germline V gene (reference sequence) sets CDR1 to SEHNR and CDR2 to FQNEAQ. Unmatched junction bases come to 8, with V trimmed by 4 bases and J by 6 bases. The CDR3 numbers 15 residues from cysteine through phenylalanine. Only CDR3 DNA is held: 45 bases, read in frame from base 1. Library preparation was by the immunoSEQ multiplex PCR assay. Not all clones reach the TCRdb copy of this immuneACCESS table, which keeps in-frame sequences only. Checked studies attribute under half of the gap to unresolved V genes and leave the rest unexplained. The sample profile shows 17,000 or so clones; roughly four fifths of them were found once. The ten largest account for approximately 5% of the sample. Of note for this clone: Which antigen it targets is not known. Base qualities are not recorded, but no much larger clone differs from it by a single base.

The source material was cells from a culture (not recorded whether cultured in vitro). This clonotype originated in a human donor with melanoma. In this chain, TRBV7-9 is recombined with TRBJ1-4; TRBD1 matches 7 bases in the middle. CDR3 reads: CASSWRTGDDEKLFF. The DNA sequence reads TGTGCCAGCAGCTGGAGGACAGGAGACGATGAAAAACTGTTTTTT. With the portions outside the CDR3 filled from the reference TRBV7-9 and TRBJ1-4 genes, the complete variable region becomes DTGVSQNPRHKITKRGQNVTFRCDPISEHNRLYWYRQTLGQGPEFLTYFQNEAQLEKSRLLSDRFSAERPKGSFSTLEIQRTEQGDSAMYLCASSWRTGDDEKLFFGSGTQLSVL.